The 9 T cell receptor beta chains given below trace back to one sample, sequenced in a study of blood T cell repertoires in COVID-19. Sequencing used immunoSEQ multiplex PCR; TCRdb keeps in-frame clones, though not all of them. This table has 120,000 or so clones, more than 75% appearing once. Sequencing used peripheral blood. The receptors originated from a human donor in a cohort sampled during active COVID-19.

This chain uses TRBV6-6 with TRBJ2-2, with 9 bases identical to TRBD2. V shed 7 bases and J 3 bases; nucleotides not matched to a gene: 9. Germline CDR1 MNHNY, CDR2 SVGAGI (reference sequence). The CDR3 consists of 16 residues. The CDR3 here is CASISRSGGYTGELFF. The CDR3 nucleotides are TGTGCCAGCATCTCTCGTAGCGGGGGTTACACCGGGGAGCTGTTTTTT.

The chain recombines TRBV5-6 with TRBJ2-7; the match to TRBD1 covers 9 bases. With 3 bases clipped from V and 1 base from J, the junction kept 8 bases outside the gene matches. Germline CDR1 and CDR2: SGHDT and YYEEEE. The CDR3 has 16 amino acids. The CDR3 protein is CASSYVGDRASYEQYF. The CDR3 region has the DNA TGTGCCAGCAGCTACGTAGGGGACAGGGCATCCTACGAGCAGTACTTC.

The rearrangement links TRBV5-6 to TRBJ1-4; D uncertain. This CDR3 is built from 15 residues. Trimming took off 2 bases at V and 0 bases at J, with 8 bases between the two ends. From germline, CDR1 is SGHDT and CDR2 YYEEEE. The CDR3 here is CASSFWSSTNEKLFF. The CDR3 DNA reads TGTGCCAGCAGCTTCTGGAGCTCAACTAATGAAAAACTGTTTTTT.

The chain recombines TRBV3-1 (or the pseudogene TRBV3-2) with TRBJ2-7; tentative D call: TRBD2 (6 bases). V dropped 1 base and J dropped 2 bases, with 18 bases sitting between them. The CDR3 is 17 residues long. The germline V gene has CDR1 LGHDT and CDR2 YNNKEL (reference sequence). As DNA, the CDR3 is TGTGCCAGCAGCCAAGGGGTACGGGGCGGGACCACCTACGAGCAGTACTTC. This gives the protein CASSQGVRGGTTYEQYF.

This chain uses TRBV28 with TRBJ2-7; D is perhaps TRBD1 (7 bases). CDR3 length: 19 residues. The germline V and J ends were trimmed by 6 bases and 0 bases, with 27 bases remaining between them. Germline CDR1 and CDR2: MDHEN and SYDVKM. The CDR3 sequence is CASRLRGQILRAGSYEQYF. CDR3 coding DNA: TGTGCCAGCAGACTCAGGGGACAGATACTTAGAGCGGGCTCCTACGAGCAGTACTTC.

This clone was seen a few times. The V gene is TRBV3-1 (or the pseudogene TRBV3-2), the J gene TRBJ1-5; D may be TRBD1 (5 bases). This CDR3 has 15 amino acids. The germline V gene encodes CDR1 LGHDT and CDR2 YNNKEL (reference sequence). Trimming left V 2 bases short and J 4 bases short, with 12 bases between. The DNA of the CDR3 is TGTGCCAGCAGCCAACAACCAGGGTTTAATCAGCCCCAGCATTTT. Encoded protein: CASSQQPGFNQPQHF.

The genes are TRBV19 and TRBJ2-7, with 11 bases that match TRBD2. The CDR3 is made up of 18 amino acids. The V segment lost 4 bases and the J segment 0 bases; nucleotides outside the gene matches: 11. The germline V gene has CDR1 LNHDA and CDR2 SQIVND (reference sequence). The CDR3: CASSKGRGLADDSYEQYF. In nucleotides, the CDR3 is TGTGCCAGTAGTAAAGGGAGGGGACTAGCGGACGACTCCTACGAGCAGTACTTC.

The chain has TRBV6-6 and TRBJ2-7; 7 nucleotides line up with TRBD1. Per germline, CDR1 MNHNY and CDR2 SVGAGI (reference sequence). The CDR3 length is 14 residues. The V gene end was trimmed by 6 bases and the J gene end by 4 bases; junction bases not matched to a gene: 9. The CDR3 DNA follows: TGTGCCAGCAGCCTCGACAGGGTGGTTTACGAGCAGTACTTC. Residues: CASSLDRVVYEQYF.

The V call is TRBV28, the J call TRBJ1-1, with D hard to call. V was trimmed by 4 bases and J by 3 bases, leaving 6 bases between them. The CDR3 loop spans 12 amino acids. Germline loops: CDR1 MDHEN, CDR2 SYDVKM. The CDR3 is CASSSIYTEAFF. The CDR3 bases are TGTGCCAGCAGTTCTATATACACTGAAGCTTTCTTT.